This T cell receptor beta chain originates from a study of technical replicates of blood from a handful of donors. Sequenced by immunoSEQ multiplex PCR; TCRdb stores in-frame clones only, minus some. The table lists some 70,000 clones, approximately 90% of them singletons. J gave up 10 bases and V 3 bases, and 9 bases lay outside the gene matches. This CDR3 region has 15 residues. CDR1 is LNHDA, CDR2 SQIVND, per germline (reference sequence). This chain links TRBV19 with TRBJ1-6; 7 positions agree with TRBD1. The clonotype was recovered from a human donor in good health. Some clones in this sample may be carry-over from other donors' samples. Source material: PBMCs. CDR3 DNA: TGTGCCAGTAGTATTTATGACAGGGTGGAATCACCCCTCCACTTT. Translation: CASSIYDRVESPLHF.